Here is one T cell receptor (beta chain) with its context. MiXCR, applied by TCRdb to the 5' RACE reads, yields one record per CDR3 protein. The sample carries 150,000 or so distinct CDR3 sequences, roughly 4% recorded once. The data stem from a study of human T cells and chemical hapten exposure. Trimming stripped 10 bases from V and 1 base from J, with 18 bases between. The CDR3 extends over 15 amino acids. From whole blood left unfractionated, total RNA was extracted. The TCR was taken from a female donor in good health. The V and J genes are TRBV12-3 or TRBV12-4 and TRBJ2-3; D possibly matches TRBD1 or TRBD2 (5 bases each). CDR3 DNA sequence: TGTGCCATAAGCCCGGGGCTTTCTGGCACAGATACGCAGTATTTT. It yields the protein CAISPGLSGTDTQYF.